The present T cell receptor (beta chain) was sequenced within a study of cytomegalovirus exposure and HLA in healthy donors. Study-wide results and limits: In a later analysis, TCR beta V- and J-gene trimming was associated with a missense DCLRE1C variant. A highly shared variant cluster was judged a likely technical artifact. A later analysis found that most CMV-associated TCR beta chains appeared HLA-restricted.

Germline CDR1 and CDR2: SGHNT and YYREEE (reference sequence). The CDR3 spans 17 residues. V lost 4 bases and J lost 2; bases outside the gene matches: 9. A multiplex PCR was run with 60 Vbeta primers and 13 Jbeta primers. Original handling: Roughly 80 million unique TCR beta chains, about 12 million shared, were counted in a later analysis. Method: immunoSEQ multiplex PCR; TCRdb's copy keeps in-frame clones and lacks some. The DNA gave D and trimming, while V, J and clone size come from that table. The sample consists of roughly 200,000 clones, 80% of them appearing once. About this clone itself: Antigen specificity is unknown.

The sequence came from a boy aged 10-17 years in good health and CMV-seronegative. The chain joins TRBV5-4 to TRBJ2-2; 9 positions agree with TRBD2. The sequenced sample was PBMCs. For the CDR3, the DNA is TGTGCCAGCAGCCCTCTCAGCGGGGGGCGAAACACCGGGGAGCTGTTTTTT. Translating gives CASSPLSGGRNTGELFF. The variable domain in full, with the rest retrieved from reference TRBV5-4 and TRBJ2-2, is ETGVTQSPTHLIKTRGQQVTLRCSSQSGHNTVSWYQQALGQGPQFIFQYYREEENGRGNFPPRFSGLQFPNYSSELNVNALELDDSALYLCASSPLSGGRNTGELFFGEGSRLTVL.